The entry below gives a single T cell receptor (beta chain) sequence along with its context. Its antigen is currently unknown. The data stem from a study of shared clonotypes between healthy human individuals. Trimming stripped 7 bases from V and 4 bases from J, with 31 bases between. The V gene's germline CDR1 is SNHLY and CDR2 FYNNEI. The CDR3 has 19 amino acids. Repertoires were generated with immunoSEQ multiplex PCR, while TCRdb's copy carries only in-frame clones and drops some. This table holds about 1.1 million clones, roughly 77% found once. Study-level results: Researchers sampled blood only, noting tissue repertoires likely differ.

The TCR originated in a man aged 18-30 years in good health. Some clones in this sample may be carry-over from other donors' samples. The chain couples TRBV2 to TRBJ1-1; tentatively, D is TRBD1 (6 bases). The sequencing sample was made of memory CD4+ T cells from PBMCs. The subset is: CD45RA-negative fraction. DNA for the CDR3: TGTGCCAGCAAGGGGAGCCGGGGGGCCGGATCTCGACCCGGCACTGAAGCTTTCTTT. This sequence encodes CASKGSRGAGSRPGTEAFF. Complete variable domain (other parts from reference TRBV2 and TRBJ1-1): EPEVTQTPSHQVTQMGQEVILRCVPISNHLYFYWYRQILGQKVEFLVSFYNNEISEKSEIFDDQFSVERPDGSNFTLKIRSTKLEDSAMYFCASKGSRGAGSRPGTEAFFGQGTRLTVV.